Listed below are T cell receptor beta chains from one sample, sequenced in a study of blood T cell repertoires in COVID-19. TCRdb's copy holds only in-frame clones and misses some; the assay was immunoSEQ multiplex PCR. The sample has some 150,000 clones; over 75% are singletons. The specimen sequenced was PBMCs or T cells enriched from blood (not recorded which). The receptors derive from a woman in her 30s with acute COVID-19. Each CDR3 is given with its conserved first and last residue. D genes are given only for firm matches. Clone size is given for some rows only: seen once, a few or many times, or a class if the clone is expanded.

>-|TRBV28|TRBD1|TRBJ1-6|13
CASSPSTGLPLHF
TGTGCCAGCAGTCCGTCGACAGGGCTCCCCCTCCACTTT
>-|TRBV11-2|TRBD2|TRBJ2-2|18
CASSPRLAGVYNTGELFF
TGTGCCAGCAGCCCAAGGCTAGCGGGTGTATATAACACCGGGGAGCTGTTTTTT
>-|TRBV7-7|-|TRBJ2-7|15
CASSLACDRGYEQYF
TGTGCTAGCAGCTTAGCTTGCGACAGAGGCTACGAGCAGTACTTC
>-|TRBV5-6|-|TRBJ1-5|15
CASSREGGLSQPQHF
TGTGCCAGCAGCCGGGAGGGGGGGTTGAGTCAGCCCCAGCATTTT
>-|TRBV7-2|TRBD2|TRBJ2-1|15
CASSYSGSSYNEQFF
TGTGCCAGCAGCTATAGCGGGAGCTCCTACAATGAGCAGTTCTTC
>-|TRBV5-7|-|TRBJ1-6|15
CASTSDSSDGSPLHF
TGTGCCAGCACCTCAGACAGCTCCGACGGTTCACCCCTCCACTTT
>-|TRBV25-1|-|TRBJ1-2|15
CASSVHEGGNYGYTF
TGTGCCAGCAGTGTGCACGAGGGCGGTAACTATGGCTACACCTTC
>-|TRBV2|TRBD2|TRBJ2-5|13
CASSERIAGAQYF
TGTGCCAGCAGTGAAAGGATCGCGGGGGCCCAGTACTTC
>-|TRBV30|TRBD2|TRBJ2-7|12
CAGSGRAYEQYF
TGTGCCGGTAGCGGGAGGGCCTACGAGCAGTACTTC
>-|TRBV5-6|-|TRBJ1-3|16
CASTSTLSGAGNTIYF
TGTGCCAGCACCTCTACGCTTTCCGGGGCTGGAAACACCATATATTTT
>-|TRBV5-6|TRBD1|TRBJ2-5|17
CASSLSTGWGYQETQYF
TGTGCCAGCAGCCTGTCGACAGGGTGGGGGTACCAAGAGACCCAGTACTTC
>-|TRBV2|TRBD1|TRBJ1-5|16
CASSGVGGGPNQPQHF
TGTGCCAGCAGTGGGGTCGGAGGGGGCCCCAATCAGCCCCAGCATTTT
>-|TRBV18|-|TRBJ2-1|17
CASSPLTRFGSYNEQFF
TGTGCCAGCTCACCCCTTACTAGATTCGGCTCCTACAATGAGCAGTTCTTC
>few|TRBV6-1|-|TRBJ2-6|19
CASSARPGLTDTGANVLTF
TGTGCCAGCAGTGCCCGTCCAGGGCTAACTGATACTGGGGCCAACGTCCTGACTTTC
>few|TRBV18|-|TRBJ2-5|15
CASSRSRAGQETQYF
TGTGCCAGCTCACGGTCTCGGGCGGGACAAGAGACCCAGTACTTC
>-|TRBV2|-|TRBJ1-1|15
CASSGYGGRATEAFF
TGTGCCAGCAGTGGGTACGGGGGTAGGGCCACTGAAGCTTTCTTT
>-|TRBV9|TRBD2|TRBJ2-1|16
CASSVGGTSGTNEQFF
TGTGCCAGCAGCGTAGGGGGGACTAGCGGGACCAATGAGCAGTTCTTC
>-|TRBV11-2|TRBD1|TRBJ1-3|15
CASSARQGAGNTIYF
TGTGCCAGCAGCGCAAGACAGGGGGCTGGAAACACCATATATTTT
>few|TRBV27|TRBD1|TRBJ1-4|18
CASSPRQGPLTTNEKLFF
TGTGCCAGCAGCCCAAGACAGGGGCCGCTCACAACTAATGAAAAACTGTTTTTT
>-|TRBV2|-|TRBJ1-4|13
CATAGATNEKLFF
TGTGCCACCGCGGGGGCAACTAATGAAAAACTGTTTTTT
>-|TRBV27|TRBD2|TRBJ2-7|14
CASSPTAGGHEQYF
TGTGCCAGCAGTCCTACGGCGGGAGGCCACGAGCAGTACTTC
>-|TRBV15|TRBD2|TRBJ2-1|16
CATSREGLAGGNEQFF
TGTGCCACCAGCAGAGAAGGTCTAGCGGGAGGAAATGAGCAGTTCTTC
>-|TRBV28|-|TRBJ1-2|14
CASSLPDSNYGYTF
TGTGCCAGCAGCTTGCCGGACAGCAACTATGGCTACACCTTC
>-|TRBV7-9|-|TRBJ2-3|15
CASSLRARDTDTQYF
TGTGCCAGCAGCTTACGAGCGAGAGACACAGATACGCAGTATTTT
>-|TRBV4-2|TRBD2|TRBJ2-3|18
CASSQEVGTSGSPDTQYF
TGTGCCAGCAGCCAAGAGGTCGGGACTAGCGGGAGCCCAGATACGCAGTATTTT
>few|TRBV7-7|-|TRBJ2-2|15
CASSLEGLGTGELFF
TGTGCTAGCAGCTTAGAGGGGCTCGGGACCGGGGAGCTGTTTTTT
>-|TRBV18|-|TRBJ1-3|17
CASSPPGQPLSGNTIYF
TGTGCCAGCTCCCCGCCAGGACAGCCTCTCTCTGGAAACACCATATATTTT
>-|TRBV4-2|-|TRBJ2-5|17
CASSQVGQDTYQETQYF
TGTGCCAGCAGCCAAGTTGGGCAGGACACCTACCAAGAGACCCAGTACTTC
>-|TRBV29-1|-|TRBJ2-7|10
CAQRTYEQYF
TGCGCCCAAAGGACATACGAGCAGTACTTC
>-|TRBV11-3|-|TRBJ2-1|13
CASSSTGANEQFF
TGTGCCAGCAGCTCAACCGGAGCCAATGAGCAGTTCTTC
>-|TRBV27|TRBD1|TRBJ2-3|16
CASSPWTGASTDTQYF
TGTGCCAGCAGTCCTTGGACAGGGGCTAGCACAGATACGCAGTATTTT
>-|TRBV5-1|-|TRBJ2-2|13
CASTVTNTGELFF
TGCGCCAGCACAGTTACGAACACCGGGGAGCTGTTTTTT
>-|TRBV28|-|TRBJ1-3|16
CASSLEGSASGNTIYF
TGTGCCAGCAGTTTGGAGGGCTCCGCCTCTGGAAACACCATATATTTT
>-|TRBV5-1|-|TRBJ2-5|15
CASSLFARSWETQYF
TGCGCCAGCAGCTTGTTTGCTAGAAGCTGGGAGACCCAGTACTTC
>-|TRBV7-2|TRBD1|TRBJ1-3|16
CASSFDRARSGNTIYF
TGTGCCAGCAGCTTCGACAGGGCCCGCTCTGGAAACACCATATATTTT
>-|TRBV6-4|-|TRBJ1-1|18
CASTNRSVWVIADTEAFF
TGTGCCAGCACCAACCGATCGGTGTGGGTAATAGCCGACACTGAAGCTTTCTTT
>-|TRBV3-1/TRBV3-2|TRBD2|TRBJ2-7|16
CASSLGTSGRTYEQYF
TGTGCCAGCAGCCTTGGGACTAGCGGCCGGACCTACGAGCAGTACTTC
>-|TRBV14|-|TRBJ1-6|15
CASSQWGPYNSPLHF
TGTGCCAGCAGCCAATGGGGGCCCTATAATTCACCCCTCCACTTT
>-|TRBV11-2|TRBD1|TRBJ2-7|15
CASRPSGTGGYEQYF
TGTGCCAGCAGACCGTCCGGGACAGGGGGCTACGAGCAGTACTTC
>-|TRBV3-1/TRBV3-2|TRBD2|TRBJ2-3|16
CASSHGLAGGSDTQYF
TGTGCCAGCAGCCATGGCCTAGCGGGAGGATCAGATACGCAGTATTTT
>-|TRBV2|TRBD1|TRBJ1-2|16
CASRAGTGRGNYGYTF
TGTGCCAGCAGGGCCGGGACAGGGAGGGGGAACTATGGCTACACCTTC